This T cell receptor (beta chain) derives from a study of T cells expressing NK-cell markers. Study-wide context: Investigators obtained TCR beta repertoires from sorted CD3+CD56+NKG2C+, CD3+CD56+NKG2C- and CD3+CD56-NKG2C+ T cells. Eight donors were sequenced, of whom seven were HCMV-seropositive, while the remaining one was HCMV-seronegative.

Beta-chain TCR cDNA was generated via 5'RACE template switching with UMIs. TCRdb processed the 5' RACE reads again and assigns one entry to each CDR3 protein, with no DNA. This listing includes a few hundred thousand distinct CDR3 sequences. CDR1 and CDR2 from the germline V gene are MDHEN and SYDVKM. The CDR3 is made up of 15 amino acids. Comment on this clonotype: What it binds is not known.

General observations from the study: Leadership of the CD3+CD56-NKG2C+ fraction also belonged to these clonotypes in a handful of donors.

The source material was blood T cells: a sorted CD56 or NKG2C T cell subset, CD4+ or CD8+ T cells, or bulk PBMC T cells (not recorded which). This sequence joins TRBV28 and TRBJ2-7; TCRdb's D gene call, TRBD1, goes unchecked for lack of DNA. This clonotype was obtained from a man younger than 35 in good health. Here the CDR3 reads CASITGGGAVYEQYF.